The 21 T cell receptor beta chains reported below all come from one sample, sequenced in a study of monozygotic twins with inflammatory bowel disease. From the 5' RACE reads, TCRdb lists one entry per CDR3 protein and no DNA. The ten most abundant clones cover less than 9% of a sample with 200,000 to 250,000 distinct CDR3 sequences. The sequenced material came from blood. Receptors originate from a human donor with ulcerative colitis or Crohn's disease, or a healthy co-twin of an affected twin (not recorded which).

V gene TRBV20-1 combines with J gene TRBJ1-4; the TCRdb D gene call, TRBD1, has no DNA to confirm it. The CDR3 extends over 14 amino acids. In germline, CDR1 is DFQATT, CDR2 SNEGSKA (reference sequence). The CDR3 here is CSAETGDSDEKLFF.

The J gene is TRBJ2-2, the V gene TRBV7-3; the TCRdb call, TRBD1, lacks DNA for checking. The CDR3 is 16 amino acids. Germline assignment: CDR1 SGHTA and CDR2 FQGTGA. The CDR3 loop reads CASSLRTGANTGELFF. Combining the CDR3 with reference TRBV7-3 and TRBJ2-2 gives the whole variable domain GAGVSQTPSNKVTEKGKYVELRCDPISGHTALYWYRQSLGQGPEFLIYFQGTGAADDSGLPNDRFFAVRPEGSVSTLKIQRTERGDSAVYLCASSLRTGANTGELFFGEGSRLTVL.

The chain links TRBV4-2 to TRBJ1-3; without DNA, the TCRdb call of TRBD1 cannot be checked. The CDR3 contains 15 residues. Germline V gives CDR1 LGHNA, CDR2 YNFKEQ. CDR3 protein: CASSQGHGQKNTIYF.

V and J are TRBV20-1 and TRBJ1-1; without DNA, the TCRdb call of TRBD1 cannot be checked. Germline CDR1 is DFQATT and CDR2 is SNEGSKA (reference sequence). The CDR3 spans 13 residues. The CDR3 sequence is CSASARDRGITFF.

The chain links TRBV20-1 to TRBJ1-4. Germline CDR1 reads DFQATT; CDR2 reads SNEGSKA (reference sequence). The CDR3 is 11 residues long. CDR3 sequence: CVIRIREKLFF.

The chain joins TRBV5-5 to TRBJ1-5. Looked up from germline, CDR1 is SGHKS and CDR2 is YYEKEE (reference sequence). This CDR3 is 14 amino acids long. This chain's CDR3 is CASSLADSGQPQHF.

The chain combines TRBV5-1 with TRBJ2-3. Germline CDR1 reads SGHRS; CDR2 reads YFSETQ. The CDR3 spans 14 residues. The CDR3 here is CDSSFGLEADTQYF.

The chain recombines TRBV29-1 with TRBJ2-1; the TRBD2 assignment by TCRdb is unverifiable without DNA. The CDR3 covers 15 residues. Germline CDR1 is SQVTM and CDR2 is ANQGSEA. CDR3 residues: CSVLGLPTSYNEQFF.

The rearrangement links TRBV7-2 to TRBJ2-3; TCRdb designates TRBD1, a call that cannot be tested without DNA. CDR1 is SGHTA, CDR2 FQGNSA, per germline. CDR3 size: 14 residues. The CDR3 is CASSPGQTTDTQYF.

The V gene is TRBV5-1, the J gene TRBJ2-7; TCRdb lists TRBD1, though no DNA is available to test this call. The CDR3 length is 15 residues. Germline assignment: CDR1 SGHRS and CDR2 YFSETQ. This CDR3 reads CASSSQGTGFYEQYF.

This rearrangement joins TRBV7-9 to TRBJ1-5; TCRdb outputs TRBD1, but without DNA this stays unchecked. The length of the CDR3 is 15 residues. Germline lookup yields CDR1 SEHNR and CDR2 FQNEAQ (reference sequence). CDR3 sequence: CASSLSAGVDQPQHF.

The chain recombines TRBV19 with TRBJ2-1; TCRdb reports TRBD1, a call that lacks DNA to check it against. Germline V gene data show CDR1 as LNHDA and CDR2 as SQIVND (reference sequence). The CDR3 is made up of 13 amino acids. CDR3: CASSMEGGTEQFF.

This chain connects TRBV27 to TRBJ2-7; with no DNA, the TCRdb D assignment of TRBD1 cannot be verified. The germline V gene has CDR1 MNHEY and CDR2 SMNVEV (reference sequence). The CDR3 is 14 residues long. The CDR3 reads CASSSGQGNYEQYF.

The CDR3 loop reads CASSYTPDTQYF. The rearrangement links TRBV6-5 to TRBJ2-3. CDR1 is MNHEY and CDR2 is SVGAGI in the germline V gene. CDR3 length equals 12 residues.

The V call is TRBV5-1, the J call TRBJ2-5; TCRdb returns TRBD1, unconfirmable since there is no DNA. CDR3 length equals 15 residues. Per germline, CDR1 SGHRS and CDR2 YFSETQ. CDR3 loop: CASSLTSGNAETQYF. Full variable domain (remainder filled in from reference TRBV5-1 and TRBJ2-5): KAGVTQTPRYLIKTRGQQVTLSCSPISGHRSVSWYQQTPGQGLQFLFEYFSETQRNKGNFPGRFSGRQFSNSRSEMNVSTLELGDSALYLCASSLTSGNAETQYFGPGTRLLVL.

The rearrangement uses TRBV9 and TRBJ2-1. Germline V gene sequence: CDR1 SGDLS, CDR2 YYNGEE. The CDR3 runs to 16 residues. The CDR3 protein is CASSVGLGVPYNEQFF.

This chain links TRBV4-3 with TRBJ2-7. Germline CDR1 is LGHNA and CDR2 is YSLEER. This CDR3 has 16 residues. The chain's CDR3 is CASSQDVGAEMGEQYF.

V gene TRBV7-9 combines with J gene TRBJ1-1. Germline V gives CDR1 SEHNR, CDR2 FQNEAQ (reference sequence). CDR3 length equals 13 residues. CDR3 sequence reads: CASSNRGGTEAFF.

The chain links TRBV7-9 to TRBJ2-7; TCRdb's assignment of TRBD1 cannot be checked, as there is no DNA. Germline values: CDR1 SEHNR, CDR2 FQNEAQ (reference sequence). The CDR3 contains 15 residues. Here the CDR3 reads CASSYPLGDSYEQYF.

The gene calls are TRBV27 and TRBJ1-1; TCRdb gives TRBD1 as the D gene, but with no DNA this cannot be confirmed. Germline V CDR1 and CDR2: MNHEY, SMNVEV (reference sequence). The CDR3 consists of 13 residues. CDR3 amino acids: CASSSYRDTEAFF.

The chain joins TRBV7-2 to TRBJ1-1. From germline, CDR1 is SGHTA and CDR2 FQGNSA. The CDR3 is 13 amino acids. The CDR3 loop is CASSFQENTEAFF.